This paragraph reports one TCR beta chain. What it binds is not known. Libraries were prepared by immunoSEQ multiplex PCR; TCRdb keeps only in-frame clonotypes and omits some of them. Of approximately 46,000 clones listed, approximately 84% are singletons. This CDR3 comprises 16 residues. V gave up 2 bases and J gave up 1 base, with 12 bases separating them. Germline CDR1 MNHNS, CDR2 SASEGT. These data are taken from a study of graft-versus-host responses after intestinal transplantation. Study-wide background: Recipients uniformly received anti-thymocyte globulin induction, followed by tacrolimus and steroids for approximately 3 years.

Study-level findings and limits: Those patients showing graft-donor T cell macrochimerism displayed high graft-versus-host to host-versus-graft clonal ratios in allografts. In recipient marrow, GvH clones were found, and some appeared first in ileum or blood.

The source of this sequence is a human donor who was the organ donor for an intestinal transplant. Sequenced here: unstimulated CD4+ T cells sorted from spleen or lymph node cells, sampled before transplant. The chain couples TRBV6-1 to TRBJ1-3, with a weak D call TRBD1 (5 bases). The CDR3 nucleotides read TGTGCCAGCAGTGAAAATAGGGGAGGGTCTGGAAACACCATATATTTT. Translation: CASSENRGGSGNTIYF.